One sample yielded the 5 T cell receptor beta chains listed below, sequenced in a study of T-cell memory formation after mild COVID-19. TCRdb itself ran the 5' RACE reads through MiXCR, one entry per CDR3 protein. The sample lists some 300,000 distinct CDR3 sequences; 20% to 25% were seen once. The material sequenced was PBMCs or a T cell subset sorted from them (not recorded which). Receptors originate from a man between 18 and 29 years old who had mild COVID-19 (a few samples of this study predate the infection). Cell type and time point are not known.

This clonotype showed up many times. V and J are TRBV7-2 and TRBJ2-1, with no clear D. Trimming shortened V by 3 bases and J by 0 bases, and 0 bases separated the two germline ends. This CDR3 has 12 amino acids. Germline lookup yields CDR1 SGHTA and CDR2 FQGNSA. The CDR3 sequence is CASSFSYNEQFF. The CDR3 DNA follows: TGTGCCAGCAGCTTCTCCTACAATGAGCAGTTCTTC.

The CDR3 sequence: CASSQGQGPGANVLTF. The CDR3 DNA reads TGCGCCAGCAGCCAGGGACAGGGACCTGGGGCCAACGTCCTGACTTTC. The chain employs TRBV4-1 and TRBJ2-6; 9 bases are shared with TRBD1. V was clipped by 3 bases and J by 2 bases; unmatched bases: 2. Germline V gives CDR1 MGHRA, CDR2 YSYEKL. This CDR3 is built from 16 residues.

J is TRBJ1-2 and V is TRBV7-6, with TRBD1 matching over 11 bases. CDR1 and CDR2 from the germline V gene are SGHVS and FNYEAQ. CDR3 length equals 14 residues. J gave up 7 bases and V 2 bases, and 3 bases lay outside the gene matches. The CDR3 bases are TGTGCCAGCAGCTTACGGACAGGGGGCGGTGGCTACACCTTC. Its protein product is CASSLRTGGGGYTF.

The chain has TRBV6-5 and TRBJ1-6; D gene uncertain. Trimming took off 6 bases at V and 1 base at J, with 4 bases between the two ends. The germline V gene encodes CDR1 MNHEY and CDR2 SVGAGI. CDR3 size: 13 residues. Here the CDR3 DNA reads TGTGCCAGCAGGGGATCCTATAATTCACCCCTCCACTTT. It is translated as CASRGSYNSPLHF.

With regard to this clonotype: This may stem from a read error, because a much larger clone lies one nucleotide away. The V gene is TRBV7-9, the J gene TRBJ1-2; possible D gene TRBD1, 5 bases. The germline V gene has CDR1 SEHNR and CDR2 FQNEAQ (reference sequence). The V and J ends lost 5 bases and 6 bases respectively, with 13 bases between them. The CDR3 runs 13 residues. The chain's CDR3 is CASSAGHGHGYTF. CDR3 coding DNA: TGTGCCAGCAGCGCAGGACATGGACATGGCTACACCTTC.